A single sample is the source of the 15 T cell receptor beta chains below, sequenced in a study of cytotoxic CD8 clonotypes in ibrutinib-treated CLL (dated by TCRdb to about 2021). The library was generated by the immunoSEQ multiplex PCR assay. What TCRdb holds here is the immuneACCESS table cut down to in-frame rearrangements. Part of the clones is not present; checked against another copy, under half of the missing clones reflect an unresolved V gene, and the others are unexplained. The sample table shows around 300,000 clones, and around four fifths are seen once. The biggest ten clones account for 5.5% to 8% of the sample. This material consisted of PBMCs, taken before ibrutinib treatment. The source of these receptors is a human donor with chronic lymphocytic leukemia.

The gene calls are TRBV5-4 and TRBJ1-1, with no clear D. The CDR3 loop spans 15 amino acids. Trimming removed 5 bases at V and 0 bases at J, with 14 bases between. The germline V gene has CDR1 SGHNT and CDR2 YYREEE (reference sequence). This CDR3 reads CASRRGGEVNTEAFF. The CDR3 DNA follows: TGTGCCAGCAGACGCGGCGGGGAGGTGAACACTGAAGCTTTCTTT.

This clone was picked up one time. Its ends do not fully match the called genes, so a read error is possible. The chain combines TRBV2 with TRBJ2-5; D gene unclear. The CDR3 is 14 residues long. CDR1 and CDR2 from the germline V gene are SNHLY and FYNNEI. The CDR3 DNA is TGTGCCAGCACAGGTTACGTACTTCAAGGGACCCAGTACTTC. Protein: CASTGYVLQGTQYF.

CDR3 bases: TGTGCCAGCCAGAGGGCCCACAATGAGCAGTTCTTC. Translating it yields CASQRAHNEQFF. The rearrangement joins TRBV7-9 to TRBJ2-1; D is perhaps TRBD2 (5 bases). Germline CDR1 and CDR2: SEHNR and FQNEAQ (reference sequence). CDR3 length: 12 residues. The ends were cut back, 8 bases at V and 5 bases at J, with 10 bases in the middle. The variable domain in full, with the rest retrieved from reference TRBV7-9 and TRBJ2-1, is DTGVSQNPRHKITKRGQNVTFRCDPISEHNRLYWYRQTLGQGPEFLTYFQNEAQLEKSRLLSDRFSAERPKGSFSTLEIQRTEQGDSAMYLCASQRAHNEQFFGPGTRLTVL.

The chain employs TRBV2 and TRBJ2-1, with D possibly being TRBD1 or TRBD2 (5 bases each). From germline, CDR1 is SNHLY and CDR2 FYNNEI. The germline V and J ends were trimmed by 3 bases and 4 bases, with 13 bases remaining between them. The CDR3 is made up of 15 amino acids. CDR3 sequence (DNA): TGTGCCAGCAGTGAGGGGGTAGCTGGGTACAATGAGCAGTTCTTC. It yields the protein CASSEGVAGYNEQFF. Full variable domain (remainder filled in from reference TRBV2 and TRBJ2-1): EPEVTQTPSHQVTQMGQEVILRCVPISNHLYFYWYRQILGQKVEFLVSFYNNEISEKSEIFDDQFSVERPDGSNFTLKIRSTKLEDSAMYFCASSEGVAGYNEQFFGPGTRLTVL.

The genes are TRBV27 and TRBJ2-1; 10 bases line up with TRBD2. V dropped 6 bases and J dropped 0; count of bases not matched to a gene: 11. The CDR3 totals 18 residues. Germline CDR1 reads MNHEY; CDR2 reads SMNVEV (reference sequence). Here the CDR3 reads CASSLSGRIFGSYNEQFF. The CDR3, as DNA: TGTGCCAGCAGCCTTAGCGGGAGGATCTTTGGCTCCTACAATGAGCAGTTCTTC.

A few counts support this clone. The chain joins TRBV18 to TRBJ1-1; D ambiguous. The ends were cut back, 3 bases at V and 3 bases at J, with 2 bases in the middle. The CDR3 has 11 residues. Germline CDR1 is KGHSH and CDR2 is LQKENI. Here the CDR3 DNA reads TGTGCCAGCTCACCCTACACTGAAGCTTTCTTT. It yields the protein CASSPYTEAFF. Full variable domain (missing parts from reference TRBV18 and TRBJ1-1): NAGVMQNPRHLVRRRGQEARLRCSPMKGHSHVYWYRQLPEEGLKFMVYLQKENIIDESGMPKERFSAEFPKEGPSILRIQQVVRGDSAAYFCASSPYTEAFFGQGTRLTVV.

The CDR3 sequence is CASRLTGAGEQYF. The DNA for the CDR3 is TGTGCCAGCAGACTTACAGGGGCAGGAGAGCAGTACTTC. J is TRBJ2-7 and V is TRBV28; 7 nucleotides match TRBD1. Germline trimming cut 6 bases from V and 7 bases from J; bases unmatched to any gene: 9. CDR3 length equals 13 residues. Germline-derived CDR1 and CDR2 are MDHEN and SYDVKM.

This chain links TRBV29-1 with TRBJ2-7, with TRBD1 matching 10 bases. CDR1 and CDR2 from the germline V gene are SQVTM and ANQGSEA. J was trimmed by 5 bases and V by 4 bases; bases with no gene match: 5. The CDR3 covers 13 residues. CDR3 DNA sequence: TGCAGCGTTGCCGGACAGGGGGGCCACGAGCAGTACTTC. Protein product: CSVAGQGGHEQYF.

The CDR3 coding sequence is TGTGCCAGCAGCCGAGTCGCACGGGCCAACGAGCAGTACTTC. This gives the protein CASSRVARANEQYF. The chain employs TRBV7-2 and TRBJ2-7; D gene unclear. This CDR3 spans 14 amino acids. Germline loops: CDR1 SGHTA, CDR2 FQGNSA. V was pared by 5 bases and J by 5 bases, with 16 bases between.

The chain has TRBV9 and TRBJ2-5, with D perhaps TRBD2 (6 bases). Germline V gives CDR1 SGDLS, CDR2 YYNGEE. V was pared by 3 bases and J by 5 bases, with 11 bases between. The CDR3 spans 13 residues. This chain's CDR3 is CASSGRASETQYF. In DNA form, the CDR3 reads TGTGCCAGCAGCGGGAGGGCCTCGGAGACCCAGTACTTC. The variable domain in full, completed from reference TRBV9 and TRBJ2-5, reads DSGVTQTPKHLITATGQRVTLRCSPRSGDLSVYWYQQSLDQGLQFLIQYYNGEERAKGNILERFSAQQFPDLHSELNLSSLELGDSALYFCASSGRASETQYFGPGTRLLVL.

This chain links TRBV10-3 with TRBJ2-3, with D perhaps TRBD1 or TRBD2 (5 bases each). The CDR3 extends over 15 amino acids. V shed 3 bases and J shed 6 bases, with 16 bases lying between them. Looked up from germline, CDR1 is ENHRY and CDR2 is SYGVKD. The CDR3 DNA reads TGTGCCATCAGTGATATCGGGGTTAAGGGGGATACGCAGTATTTT. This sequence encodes CAISDIGVKGDTQYF.

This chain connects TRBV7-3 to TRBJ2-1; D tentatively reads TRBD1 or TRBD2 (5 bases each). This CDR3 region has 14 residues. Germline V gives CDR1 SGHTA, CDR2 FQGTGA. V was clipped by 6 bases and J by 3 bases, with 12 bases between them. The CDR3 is CASRARGNYNEQFF. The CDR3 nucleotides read TGTGCCAGCAGAGCGAGGGGTAACTACAATGAGCAGTTCTTC.

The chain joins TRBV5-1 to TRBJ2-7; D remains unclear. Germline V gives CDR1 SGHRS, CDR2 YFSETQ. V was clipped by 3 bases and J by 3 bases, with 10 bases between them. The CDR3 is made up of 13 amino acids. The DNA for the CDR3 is TGCGCCAGCAGCTCCTATTTGGGCTACGAGCAGTACTTC. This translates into CASSSYLGYEQYF. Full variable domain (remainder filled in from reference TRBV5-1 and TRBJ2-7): KAGVTQTPRYLIKTRGQQVTLSCSPISGHRSVSWYQQTPGQGLQFLFEYFSETQRNKGNFPGRFSGRQFSNSRSEMNVSTLELGDSALYLCASSSYLGYEQYFGPGTRLTVT.

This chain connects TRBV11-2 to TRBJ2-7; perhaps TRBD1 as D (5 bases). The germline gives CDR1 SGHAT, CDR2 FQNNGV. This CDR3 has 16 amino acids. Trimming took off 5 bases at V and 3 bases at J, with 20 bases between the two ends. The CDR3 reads CASSPGWGLGNYEQYF. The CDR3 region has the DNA TGTGCCAGCAGCCCCGGGTGGGGCTTAGGGAACTACGAGCAGTACTTC.

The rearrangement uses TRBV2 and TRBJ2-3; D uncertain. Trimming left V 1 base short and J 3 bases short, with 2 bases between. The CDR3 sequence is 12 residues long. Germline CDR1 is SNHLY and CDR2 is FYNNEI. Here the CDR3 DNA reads TGTGCCAGCAGTGAAGATACAGATACGCAGTATTTT. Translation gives CASSEDTDTQYF.